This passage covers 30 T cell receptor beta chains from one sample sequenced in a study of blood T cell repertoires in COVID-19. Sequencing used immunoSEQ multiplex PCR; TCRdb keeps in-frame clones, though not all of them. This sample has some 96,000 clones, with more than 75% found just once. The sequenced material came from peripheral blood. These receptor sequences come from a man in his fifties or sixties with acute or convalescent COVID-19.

CDR3 amino acids: CASSMGLAGGGETQYF. The CDR3 region has the DNA TGTGCCAGTAGTATGGGACTAGCGGGAGGGGGAGAGACCCAGTACTTC. V is TRBV19 and J is TRBJ2-5; 16 positions agree with TRBD2. Per germline, CDR1 LNHDA and CDR2 SQIVND (reference sequence). Trimming took 3 bases from V and 4 from J; bases not matched to a gene: 2. The CDR3 is 16 residues long. Combining the CDR3 with reference TRBV19 and TRBJ2-5 gives the whole variable domain DGGITQSPKYLFRKEGQNVTLSCEQNLNHDAMYWYRQDPGQGLRLIYYSQIVNDFQKGDIAEGYSVSREKKESFPLTVTSAQKNPTAFYLCASSMGLAGGGETQYFGPGTRLLVL.

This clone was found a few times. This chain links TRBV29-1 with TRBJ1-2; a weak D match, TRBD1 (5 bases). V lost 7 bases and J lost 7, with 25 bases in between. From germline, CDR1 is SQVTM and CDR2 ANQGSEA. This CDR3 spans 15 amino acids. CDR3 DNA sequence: TGCAGCGCCGGGGCTTCGGGAGGAGTTTACTCTGGCTACACCTTC. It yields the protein CSAGASGGVYSGYTF. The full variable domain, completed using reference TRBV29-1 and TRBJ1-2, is SAVISQKPSRDICQRGTSLTIQCQVDSQVTMMFWYRQQPGQSLTLIATANQGSEATYESGFVIDKFPISRPNLTFSTLTVSNMSPEDSSIYLCSAGASGGVYSGYTFGSGTRLTVV.

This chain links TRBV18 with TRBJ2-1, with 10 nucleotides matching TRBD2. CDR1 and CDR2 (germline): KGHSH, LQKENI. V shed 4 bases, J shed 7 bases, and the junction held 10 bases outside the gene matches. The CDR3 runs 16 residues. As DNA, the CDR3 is TGTGCCAGCTCACTTATATCTAGCGGGAGAGGGAATGAGCAGTTCTTC. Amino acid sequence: CASSLISSGRGNEQFF. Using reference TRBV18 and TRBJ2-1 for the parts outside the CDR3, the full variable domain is NAGVMQNPRHLVRRRGQEARLRCSPMKGHSHVYWYRQLPEEGLKFMVYLQKENIIDESGMPKERFSAEFPKEGPSILRIQQVVRGDSAAYFCASSLISSGRGNEQFFGPGTRLTVL.

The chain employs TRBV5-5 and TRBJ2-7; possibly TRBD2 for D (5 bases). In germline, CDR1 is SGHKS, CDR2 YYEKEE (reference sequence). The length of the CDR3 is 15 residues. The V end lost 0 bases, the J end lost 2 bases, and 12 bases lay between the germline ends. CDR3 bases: TGTGCCAGCAGCTTGGGATTTAGCGAAGCCTACGAGCAGTACTTC. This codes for CASSLGFSEAYEQYF.

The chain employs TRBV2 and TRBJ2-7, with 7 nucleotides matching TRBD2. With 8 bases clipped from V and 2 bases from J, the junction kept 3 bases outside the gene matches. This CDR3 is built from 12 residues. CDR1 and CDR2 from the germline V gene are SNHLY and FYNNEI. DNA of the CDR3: TGTGCCAGCTCGAGCGGGGCCTACGAGCAGTACTTC. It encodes CASSSGAYEQYF.

The CDR3 coding sequence is TGCAGCATATACAGGGATCGAGGAGCTAACTATGGCTACACCTTC. Translated: CSIYRDRGANYGYTF. The chain couples TRBV29-1 to TRBJ1-2; a possible D gene is TRBD1 (6 bases). Trimming removed 8 bases from V and 0 bases from J, with 19 bases in between. There are 15 residues in the CDR3. CDR1 and CDR2 from the germline V gene are SQVTM and ANQGSEA.

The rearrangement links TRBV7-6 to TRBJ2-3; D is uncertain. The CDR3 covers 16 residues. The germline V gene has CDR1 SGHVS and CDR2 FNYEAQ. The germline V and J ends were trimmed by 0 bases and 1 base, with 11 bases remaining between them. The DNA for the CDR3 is TGTGCCAGCAGCTTAGCCTCGACTTACCGCACAGATACGCAGTATTTT. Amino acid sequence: CASSLASTYRTDTQYF.

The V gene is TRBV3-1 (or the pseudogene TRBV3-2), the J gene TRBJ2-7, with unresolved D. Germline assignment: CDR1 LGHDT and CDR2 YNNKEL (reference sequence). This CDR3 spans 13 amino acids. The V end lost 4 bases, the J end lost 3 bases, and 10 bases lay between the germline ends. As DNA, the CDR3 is TGTGCCAGCAGCCTTGCCCCTATCTACGAGCAGTACTTC. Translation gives CASSLAPIYEQYF.

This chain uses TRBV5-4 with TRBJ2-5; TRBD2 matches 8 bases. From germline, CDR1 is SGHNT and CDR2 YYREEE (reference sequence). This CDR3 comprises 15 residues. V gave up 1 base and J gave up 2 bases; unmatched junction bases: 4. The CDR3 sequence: CASSLSLAGQETQYF. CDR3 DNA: TGTGCCAGCAGCTTGTCGCTAGCGGGTCAAGAGACCCAGTACTTC.

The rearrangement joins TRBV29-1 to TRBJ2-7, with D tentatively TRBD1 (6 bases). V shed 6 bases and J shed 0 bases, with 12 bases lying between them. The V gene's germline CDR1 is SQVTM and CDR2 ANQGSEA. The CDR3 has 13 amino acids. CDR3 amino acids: CSVPRDNSYEQYF. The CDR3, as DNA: TGCAGCGTCCCCAGGGACAACTCCTACGAGCAGTACTTC.

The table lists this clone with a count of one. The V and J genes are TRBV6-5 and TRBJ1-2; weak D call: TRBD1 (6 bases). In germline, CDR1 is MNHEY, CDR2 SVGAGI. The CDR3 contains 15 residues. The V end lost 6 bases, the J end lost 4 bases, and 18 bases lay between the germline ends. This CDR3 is CASRPYPQGLYGYTF. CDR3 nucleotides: TGTGCCAGCAGACCTTACCCTCAGGGGCTCTATGGCTACACCTTC.

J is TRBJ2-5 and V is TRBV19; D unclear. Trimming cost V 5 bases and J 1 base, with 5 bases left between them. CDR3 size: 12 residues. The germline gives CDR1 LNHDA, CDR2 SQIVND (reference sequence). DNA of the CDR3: TGTGCCAGTAGTTTCCTCCAAGAGACCCAGTACTTC. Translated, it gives CASSFLQETQYF.

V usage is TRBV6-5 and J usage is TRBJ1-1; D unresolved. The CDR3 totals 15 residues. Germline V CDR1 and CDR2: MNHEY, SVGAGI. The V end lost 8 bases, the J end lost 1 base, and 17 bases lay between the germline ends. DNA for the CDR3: TGTGCCAGCCAATACAGTGGGCGCCCGAACACTGAAGCTTTCTTT. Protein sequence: CASQYSGRPNTEAFF.

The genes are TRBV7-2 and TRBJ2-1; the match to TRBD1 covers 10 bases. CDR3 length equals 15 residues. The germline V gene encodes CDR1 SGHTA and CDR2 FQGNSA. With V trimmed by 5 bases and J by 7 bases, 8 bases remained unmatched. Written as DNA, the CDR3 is TGTGCCAGCAGCGGTCCGGGACAGGGGTTTAATGAGCAGTTCTTC. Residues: CASSGPGQGFNEQFF. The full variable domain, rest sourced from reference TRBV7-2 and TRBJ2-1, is GAGVSQSPSNKVTEKGKDVELRCDPISGHTALYWYRQSLGQGLEFLIYFQGNSAPDKSGLPSDRFSAERTGGSVSTLTIQRTQQEDSAVYLCASSGPGQGFNEQFFGPGTRLTVL.

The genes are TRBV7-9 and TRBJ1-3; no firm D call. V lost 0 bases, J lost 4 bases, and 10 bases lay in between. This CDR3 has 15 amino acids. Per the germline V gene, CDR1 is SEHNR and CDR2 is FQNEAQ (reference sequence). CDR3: CASSLALSRGNTIYF. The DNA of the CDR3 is TGTGCCAGCAGCTTAGCGCTAAGTAGAGGAAACACCATATATTTT.

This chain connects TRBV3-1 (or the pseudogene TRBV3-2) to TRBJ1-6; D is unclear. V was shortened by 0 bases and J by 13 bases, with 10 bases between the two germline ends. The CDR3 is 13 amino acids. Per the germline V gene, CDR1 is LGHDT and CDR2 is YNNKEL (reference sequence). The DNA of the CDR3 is TGTGCCAGCAGCCAAGATCCTTCACGGCCCCTCCACTTT. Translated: CASSQDPSRPLHF.

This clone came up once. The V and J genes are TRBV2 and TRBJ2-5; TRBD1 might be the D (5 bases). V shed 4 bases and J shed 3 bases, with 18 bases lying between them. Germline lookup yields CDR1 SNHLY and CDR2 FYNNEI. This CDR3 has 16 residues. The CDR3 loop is CASSVTGLEGEETQYF. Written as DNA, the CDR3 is TGTGCCAGCAGTGTTACGGGCCTAGAAGGGGAAGAGACCCAGTACTTC.

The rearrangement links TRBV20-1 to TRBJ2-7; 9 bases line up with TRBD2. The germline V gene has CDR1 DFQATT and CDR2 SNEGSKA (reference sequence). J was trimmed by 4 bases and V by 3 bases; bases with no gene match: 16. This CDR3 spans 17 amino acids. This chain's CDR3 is CSASDASSGTSLYEQYF. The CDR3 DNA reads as TGCAGTGCTAGTGACGCCTCATCAGGGACTAGCTTATACGAGCAGTACTTC.

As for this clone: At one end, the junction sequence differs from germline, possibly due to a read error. CDR3 nucleotide sequence: TGTGCTAGCAGCCCGGGACTAGCGGGAGCATACGAGCAGTACTTC. It translates to CASSPGLAGAYEQYF. V usage is TRBV7-7 and J usage is TRBJ2-7; the match to TRBD2 covers 14 bases. The CDR3 is made up of 15 amino acids. Germline V gene lookup returns CDR1 SSHAT and CDR2 FNYEAQ (reference sequence).

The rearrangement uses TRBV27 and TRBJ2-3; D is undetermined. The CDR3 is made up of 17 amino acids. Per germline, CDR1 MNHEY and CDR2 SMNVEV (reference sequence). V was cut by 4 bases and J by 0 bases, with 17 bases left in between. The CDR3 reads CASSYSRFLVSTDTQYF. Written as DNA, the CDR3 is TGTGCCAGCAGTTACTCGAGGTTTCTGGTCAGCACAGATACGCAGTATTTT.

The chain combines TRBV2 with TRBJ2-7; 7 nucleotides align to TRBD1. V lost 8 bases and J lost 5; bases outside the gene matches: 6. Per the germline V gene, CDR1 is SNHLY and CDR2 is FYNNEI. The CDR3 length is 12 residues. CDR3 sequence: CASDQGVHEQYF. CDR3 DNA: TGTGCCAGCGACCAGGGGGTCCACGAGCAGTACTTC.

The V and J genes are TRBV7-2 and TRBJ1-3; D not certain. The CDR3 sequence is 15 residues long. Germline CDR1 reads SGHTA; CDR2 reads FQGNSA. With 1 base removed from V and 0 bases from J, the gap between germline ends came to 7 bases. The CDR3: CASSLGPSSGNTIYF. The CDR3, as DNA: TGTGCCAGCAGCTTAGGTCCCAGCTCTGGAAACACCATATATTTT.

The chain's CDR3 is CASSLEATEYNEQFF. CDR3 nucleotide sequence: TGTGCCAGCAGCTTAGAGGCGACAGAATACAATGAGCAGTTCTTC. The chain combines TRBV11-3 with TRBJ2-1; possible D gene TRBD1, 5 bases. The CDR3 length is 15 residues. V was shortened by 0 bases and J by 4 bases, with 10 bases between the two germline ends. Germline values: CDR1 SGHNT, CDR2 YENEEA. The whole variable domain, remainder taken from reference TRBV11-3 and TRBJ2-1, is EAGVVQSPRYKIIEKKQPVAFWCNPISGHNTLYWYLQNLGQGPELLIRYENEEAVDDSQLPKDRFSAERLKGVDSTLKIQPAELGDSAVYLCASSLEATEYNEQFFGPGTRLTVL.

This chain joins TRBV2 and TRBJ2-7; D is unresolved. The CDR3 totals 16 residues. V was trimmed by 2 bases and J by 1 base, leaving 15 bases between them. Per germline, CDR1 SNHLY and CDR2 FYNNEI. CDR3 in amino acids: CASSEYAADDSYEQYF. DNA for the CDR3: TGTGCCAGCAGTGAATATGCGGCTGATGATTCCTACGAGCAGTACTTC.

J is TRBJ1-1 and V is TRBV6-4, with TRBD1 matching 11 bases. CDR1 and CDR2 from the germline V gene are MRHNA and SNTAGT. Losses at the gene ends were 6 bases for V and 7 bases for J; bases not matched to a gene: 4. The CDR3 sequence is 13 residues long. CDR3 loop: CASSLGTGGEAFF. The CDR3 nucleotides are TGTGCCAGCAGCCTCGGGACAGGGGGTGAAGCTTTCTTT.

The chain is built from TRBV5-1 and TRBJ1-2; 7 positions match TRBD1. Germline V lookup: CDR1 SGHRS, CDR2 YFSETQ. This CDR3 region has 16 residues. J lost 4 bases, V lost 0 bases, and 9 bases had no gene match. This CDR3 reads CASSLATGDSGYGYTF. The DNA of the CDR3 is TGCGCCAGCAGCTTGGCTACAGGGGATAGTGGCTATGGCTACACCTTC.

CDR3 nucleotide sequence: TGTGCCATCATGAAGGGAGACGAGCAGTACTTC. The encoded protein is CAIMKGDEQYF. J is TRBJ2-7 and V is TRBV10-3, with D maybe TRBD2 (5 bases). The CDR3 consists of 11 residues. Germline V gene lookup returns CDR1 ENHRY and CDR2 SYGVKD. V was cut by 7 bases and J by 5 bases, with 9 bases left in between.

The CDR3 loop reads CASSSPRGGGGGYTF. The CDR3 bases are TGTGCCAGCAGTTCCCCTCGGGGGGGAGGTGGGGGCTACACCTTC. The V gene is TRBV28, the J gene TRBJ1-2, with D perhaps matching TRBD1 (5 bases). Trimming removed 4 bases at V and 8 bases at J, with 20 bases between. Per germline, CDR1 MDHEN and CDR2 SYDVKM. This CDR3 region has 15 residues.

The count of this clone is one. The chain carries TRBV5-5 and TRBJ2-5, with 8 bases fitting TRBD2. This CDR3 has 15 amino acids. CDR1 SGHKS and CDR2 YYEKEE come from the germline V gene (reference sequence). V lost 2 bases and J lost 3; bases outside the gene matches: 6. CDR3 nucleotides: TGTGCCAGCAGCTTAGCCAGCGGGAGCGAAGAGACCCAGTACTTC. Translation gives CASSLASGSEETQYF.

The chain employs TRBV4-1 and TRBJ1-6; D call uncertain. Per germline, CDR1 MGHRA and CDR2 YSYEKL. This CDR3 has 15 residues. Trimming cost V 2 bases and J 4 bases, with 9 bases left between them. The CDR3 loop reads CASSQPGLYNSPLHF. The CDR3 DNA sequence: TGCGCCAGCAGCCAACCGGGTCTGTATAATTCACCCCTCCACTTT.